The rows below give T cell receptor beta chains drawn from one sample of a study of shared clonotypes between healthy human individuals. Profiling relied on immunoSEQ multiplex PCR, and the TCRdb table lists in-frame clones only, not all of them. The data hold fewer than 600,000 clones, with 79% observed a single time. The sequencing input was PBMCs. These receptor sequences come from a woman aged 40 to 50 in good health. Some clones in this sample may be carry-over from other donors' samples. Both conserved end residues are part of each CDR3. The D gene is left open where the match is weak. Clone size appears in some rows only: once, few, many, or a class for an expanded clone.

TRBJ1-1,TRBV7-3,NA,NA,TGTGCCAGCAGCTTACTTTGGTGGACTGAAGCTTTCTTT,CASSLLWWTEAFF
TRBJ1-2,TRBV28,NA,NA,TGTGCCAGCAGCTTAACCCGTGGCTATGGCTACACCTTC,CASSLTRGYGYTF
TRBJ1-1,TRBV5-1,NA,NA,TGCGCCAGCAGCTTATCTCGGGGCAACACTGAAGCTTTCTTT,CASSLSRGNTEAFF
TRBJ2-7,TRBV7-2,TRBD1,NA,TGTGCCAGCAGCTCGTCAGGGACAGGGAGCTACGAGCAGTACTTC,CASSSSGTGSYEQYF
TRBJ2-1,TRBV10-2,TRBD2,NA,TGCGCCAGCAGTCGCCGCCGACTAGCCCTCTACAATGAGCAGTTCTTC,CASSRRRLALYNEQFF
TRBJ1-5,TRBV6-1,NA,NA,TGTGCCAGCAGTGCCCGTGGGGCGGACTCGGGGAATCAGCCCCAGCATTTT,CASSARGADSGNQPQHF
TRBJ2-2,TRBV18,NA,NA,TGTGCCAGCTCACCGCTGACGGGGGAGCTGTTTTTT,CASSPLTGELFF
TRBJ2-5,TRBV7-9,NA,NA,TGTGCCAGCAGCTACGTAGAAGGAAGGATCGAGACCCAGTACTTC,CASSYVEGRIETQYF
TRBJ2-1,TRBV5-1,TRBD2,once,TGCGCCAGCAGCCCTTCTAGCGGGGGCCTCCCCTACAATGAGCAGTTCTTC,CASSPSSGGLPYNEQFF
TRBJ2-1,TRBV10-3,TRBD2,NA,TGTGCCATCAGTGAGTCGACCAGCGGGAGGGCCTACAATGAGCAGTTCTTC,CAISESTSGRAYNEQFF
TRBJ1-3,TRBV7-9,NA,NA,TGTGCCAGCAGCTCAGAACCGGGCCTCTGGAACACCATATATTTT,CASSSEPGLWNTIYF
TRBJ2-1,TRBV7-9,NA,few,TGTGCCAGCAGCTTTGTTGCAGTTCGTGAGCAGTTCTTC,CASSFVAVREQFF
TRBJ2-7,TRBV11-2,TRBD2,NA,TGTGCCAGCAGCTTAGACCGACCCGTACAAGGGACTAGCGGTCCCTACGAGCAGTACTTC,CASSLDRPVQGTSGPYEQYF
TRBJ1-1,TRBV9,TRBD1,few,TGTGCCAGCAGCGCCACAGGGACAGGGTTGGACACTGAAGCTTTCTTT,CASSATGTGLDTEAFF